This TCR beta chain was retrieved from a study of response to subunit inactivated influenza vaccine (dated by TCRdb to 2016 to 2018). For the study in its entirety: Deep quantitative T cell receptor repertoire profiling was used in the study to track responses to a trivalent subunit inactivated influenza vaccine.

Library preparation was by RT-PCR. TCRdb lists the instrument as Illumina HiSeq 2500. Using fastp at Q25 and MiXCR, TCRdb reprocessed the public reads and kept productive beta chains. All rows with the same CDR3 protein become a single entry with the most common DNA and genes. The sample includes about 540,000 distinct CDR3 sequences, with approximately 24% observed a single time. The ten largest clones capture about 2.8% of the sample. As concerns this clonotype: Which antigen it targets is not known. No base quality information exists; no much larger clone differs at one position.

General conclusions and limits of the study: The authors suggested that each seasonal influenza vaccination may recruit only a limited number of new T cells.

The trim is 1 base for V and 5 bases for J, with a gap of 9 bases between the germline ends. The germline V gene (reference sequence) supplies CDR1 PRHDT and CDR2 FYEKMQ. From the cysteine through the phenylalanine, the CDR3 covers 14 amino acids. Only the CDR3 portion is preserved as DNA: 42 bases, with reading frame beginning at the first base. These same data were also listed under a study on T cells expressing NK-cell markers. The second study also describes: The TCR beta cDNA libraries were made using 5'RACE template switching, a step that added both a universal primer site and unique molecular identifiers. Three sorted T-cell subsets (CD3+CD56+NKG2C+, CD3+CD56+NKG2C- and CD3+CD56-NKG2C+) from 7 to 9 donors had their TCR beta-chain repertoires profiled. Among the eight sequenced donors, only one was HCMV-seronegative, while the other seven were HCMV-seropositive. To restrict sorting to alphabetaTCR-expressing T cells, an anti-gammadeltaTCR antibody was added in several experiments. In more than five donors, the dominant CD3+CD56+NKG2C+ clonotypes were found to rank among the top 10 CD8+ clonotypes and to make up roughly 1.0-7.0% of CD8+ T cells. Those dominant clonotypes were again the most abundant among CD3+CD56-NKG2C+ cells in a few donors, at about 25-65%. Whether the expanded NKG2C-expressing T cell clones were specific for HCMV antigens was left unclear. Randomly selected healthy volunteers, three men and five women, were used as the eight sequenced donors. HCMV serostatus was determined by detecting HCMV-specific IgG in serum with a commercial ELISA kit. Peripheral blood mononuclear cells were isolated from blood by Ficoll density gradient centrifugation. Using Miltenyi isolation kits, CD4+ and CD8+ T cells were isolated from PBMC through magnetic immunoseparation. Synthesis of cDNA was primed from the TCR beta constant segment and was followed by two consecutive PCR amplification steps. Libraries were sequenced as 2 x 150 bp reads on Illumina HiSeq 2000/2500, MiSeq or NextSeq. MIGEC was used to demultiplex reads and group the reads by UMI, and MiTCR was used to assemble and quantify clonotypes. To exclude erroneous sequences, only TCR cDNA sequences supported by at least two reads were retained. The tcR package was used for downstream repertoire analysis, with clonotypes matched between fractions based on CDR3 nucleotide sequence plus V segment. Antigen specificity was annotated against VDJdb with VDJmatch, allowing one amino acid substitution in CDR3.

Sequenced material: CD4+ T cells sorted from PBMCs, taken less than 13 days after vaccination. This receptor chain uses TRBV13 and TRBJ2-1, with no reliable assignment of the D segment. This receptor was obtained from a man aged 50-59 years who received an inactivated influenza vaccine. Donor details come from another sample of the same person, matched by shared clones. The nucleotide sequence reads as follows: TGTGCCAGCAGCTTAGTTCCGATTAACAATGAGCAGTTCTTC. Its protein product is CASSLVPINNEQFF. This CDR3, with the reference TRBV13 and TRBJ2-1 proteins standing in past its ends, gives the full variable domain AAGVIQSPRHLIKEKRETATLKCYPIPRHDTVYWYQQGPGQDPQFLISFYEKMQSDKGSIPDRFSAQQFSDYHSELNMSSLELGDSALYFCASSLVPINNEQFFGPGTRLTVL.